This entry is about one T cell receptor beta chain. Its antigen remains unidentified. Trimming stripped 1 base from V and 6 bases from J, with 5 bases between. CDR3 size: 12 residues. From germline, CDR1 is MDHEN and CDR2 SYDVKM. Deep sequencing aimed at 1 in 200,000 to 1 in 1 million T cells' resolution. Profiled with immunoSEQ multiplex PCR; TCRdb holds only in-frame clones, not every one. The table records fewer than 40,000 clones, 55% to 80% of them present only once. This sample was taken from a study of cytotoxic CD8 clonotypes in ibrutinib-treated CLL. Findings and limits, study-wide: Increased clonality at ibrutinib response gave way to a return toward baseline at progression.

The chain uses TRBV28 and TRBJ2-3; D is undetermined. The starting material was PBMCs, obtained at disease progression, from a patient treated with ibrutinib. The origin of this receptor is a human donor with chronic lymphocytic leukemia. CDR3 bases: TGTGCCAGCAGTTTATCCCGGGATACGCAGTATTTT. Its protein product is CASSLSRDTQYF.